The source of this TCR beta chain is a study of blood T cell repertoires in COVID-19. Germline trimming cut 5 bases from V and 7 bases from J; bases unmatched to any gene: 8. The CDR3 contains 15 residues. Germline V lookup: CDR1 ENHRY, CDR2 SYGVKD. Original processing notes: Cell counts per sample came from amplifying reference gene primers. Data came from immunoSEQ multiplex PCR; TCRdb stores just in-frame clones and leaves some out. The DNA gave D and trimming, while V, J and clone size come from that table. The sample holds under 150,000 clones, roughly 87% seen once. The chain has TRBV10-3 and TRBJ2-1, with 10 bases identical to TRBD2. This clonotype was sampled from a man in his thirties or forties who had recovered from COVID-19. The material sequenced was PBMCs or T cells enriched from blood (not recorded which). The CDR3 nucleotides are TGTGCCATCAGTACTACTAGCGGGGAGACGAATGAGCAGTTCTTC. Residues: CAISTTSGETNEQFF.